The 32 T cell receptor beta chains listed next were all sequenced from one sample in a study of beta chain features in type 1 diabetes (dated by TCRdb to the late 2010s). Summary of the overall study and its limitations: Type 1 diabetes patients showed a moderate but significant shortening of TCRB CDR3 length in all four CD4+ subsets.

No cognate antigen is known for these TCRs. Library method: the immunoSEQ multiplex PCR assay. The entire isolated RNA was reverse transcribed using the High Capacity cDNA Reverse Transcription Kit, and thus expressed TCRB transcripts were sequenced. TCRdb retrieved this table from immuneACCESS and kept in-frame rearrangements only. Not all clones are present; in checked studies, unresolved V genes account for under half, and no reason is known for the remainder. Here the sample has 130,000 to 150,000 clones; around 13% occur a single time. The top ten hold 1.3% of the sample. Sequencing was done on a sample of central memory CD4+ T cells from blood. The source of these receptors is a man aged 18-30 years with type 1 diabetes.

Comments on this clone: Other nucleotide sequences in the sample specify the same CDR3. The chain recombines TRBV6-5 with TRBJ2-7; D is possibly TRBD2 (5 bases). This CDR3 region has 13 residues. Germline V gene lookup returns CDR1 MNHEY and CDR2 SVGAGI. The V end lost 2 bases, the J end lost 7 bases, and 12 bases lay between the germline ends. DNA of the CDR3: TGTGCCAGCAGTTACCCCGGACGGGGAGAGCAGTACTTC. Protein product: CASSYPGRGEQYF.

This clone was detected a few times. CDR3 nucleotide sequence: TGTGCCAGCAGGGCGAATGAGGACGGCTACACCTTC. Its protein is CASRANEDGYTF. The rearrangement links TRBV2 to TRBJ1-2; D is unclear. The CDR3 loop spans 12 amino acids. Germline V lookup: CDR1 SNHLY, CDR2 FYNNEI. V lost 6 bases and J lost 8, with 13 bases in between.

This clone was seen only a few times. J is TRBJ2-2 and V is TRBV7-9; D uncertain. V lost 4 bases, J lost 4 bases, and 7 bases lay in between. Per germline, CDR1 SEHNR and CDR2 FQNEAQ (reference sequence). This CDR3 region has 13 residues. The CDR3 DNA reads as TGTGCCAGCAGCTCTCGAGGCACCGGGGAGCTGTTTTTT. Its protein product is CASSSRGTGELFF.

This chain links TRBV13 with TRBJ2-3, with D hard to call. This CDR3 has 12 amino acids. Trimming left V 8 bases short and J 3 bases short, with 9 bases between. Germline CDR1 reads PRHDT; CDR2 reads FYEKMQ (reference sequence). The CDR3 sequence is CASSPTTDTQYF. The CDR3, as DNA: TGTGCCAGCTCCCCTACTACAGATACGCAGTATTTT.

The chain is built from TRBV19 and TRBJ2-7, with 8 nucleotides matching TRBD1. V lost 3 bases, J lost 0 bases, and 1 base stayed unmatched. The germline V gene has CDR1 LNHDA and CDR2 SQIVND (reference sequence). CDR3 length equals 14 residues. CDR3: CASSMGQASYEQYF. The CDR3, as DNA: TGTGCCAGTAGTATGGGACAGGCCTCCTACGAGCAGTACTTC.

This clone was recorded many times. The chain uses TRBV7-9 and TRBJ1-4, with D perhaps matching TRBD1 (5 bases). Germline V lookup: CDR1 SEHNR, CDR2 FQNEAQ (reference sequence). CDR3 length: 14 residues. V dropped 3 bases and J dropped 0 bases, with 5 bases sitting between them. The CDR3 sequence: CASSLTATNEKLFF. In nucleotides, the CDR3 is TGTGCCAGCAGCTTGACAGCAACTAATGAAAAACTGTTTTTT.

This clone was detected a few times. The chain recombines TRBV5-1 with TRBJ2-3; D assignment may be TRBD1 or TRBD2 (5 bases each). V was trimmed by 3 bases and J by 4 bases, leaving 12 bases between them. CDR3 length equals 14 residues. Germline lookup yields CDR1 SGHRS and CDR2 YFSETQ. The CDR3 protein is CASSSGAAADTQYF. In DNA form, the CDR3 reads TGCGCCAGCAGCTCCGGGGCCGCCGCAGATACGCAGTATTTT.

V usage is TRBV7-2 and J usage is TRBJ2-4, with 8 bases identical to TRBD2. Trimming took 5 bases from V and 8 from J; bases not matched to a gene: 8. CDR1 is SGHTA and CDR2 is FQGNSA in the germline V gene. CDR3 length equals 14 residues. CDR3 in amino acids: CASSPGGVRDIQYF. DNA for the CDR3: TGTGCCAGCAGCCCGGGGGGGGTAAGGGACATTCAGTACTTC.

J is TRBJ2-3 and V is TRBV14; no clear D. Germline V lookup: CDR1 SGHDN, CDR2 FVKESK. V lost 5 bases and J 6 bases, leaving 6 bases between the germline ends. The CDR3 loop spans 11 amino acids. The CDR3 bases are TGTGCCAGCAGCAATTTGGATACGCAGTATTTT. It yields the protein CASSNLDTQYF.

This clone was recorded a few times. The rearrangement links TRBV5-1 to TRBJ1-1; 9 bases agree with TRBD1. Germline V gene lookup returns CDR1 SGHRS and CDR2 YFSETQ. V gave up 3 bases and J gave up 4 bases; unmatched junction bases: 10. The CDR3 is made up of 16 amino acids. This chain's CDR3 is CASSSQGQGESTEAFF. The CDR3 nucleotides are TGCGCCAGCAGCTCTCAGGGACAGGGCGAGAGCACTGAAGCTTTCTTT.

A few counts support this clone. This chain connects TRBV5-1 to TRBJ1-2; tentative D call: TRBD1 (6 bases). Trimming cost V 2 bases and J 14 bases, with 19 bases left between them. CDR1 and CDR2 (germline): SGHRS, YFSETQ. The CDR3 runs 13 residues. CDR3 sequence: CASSLGQQLGQTF. The CDR3 bases are TGCGCCAGCAGCTTAGGACAGCAGCTGGGTCAAACCTTC.

This chain connects TRBV5-1 to TRBJ2-3, with TRBD1 matching over 7 bases. The V segment lost 5 bases and the J segment 6 bases; nucleotides outside the gene matches: 6. Germline CDR1 reads SGHRS; CDR2 reads YFSETQ. This CDR3 contains 13 residues. The CDR3 DNA reads as TGCGCCAGCAGAACAGGGGATGGGGATACGCAGTATTTT. Translating it yields CASRTGDGDTQYF.

This rearrangement joins TRBV2 to TRBJ1-5; TRBD1 matches at 7 bases. The CDR3 covers 15 residues. V trimming: 6 bases; J trimming: 1 base; junction bases outside the gene matches: 6. Looked up from germline, CDR1 is SNHLY and CDR2 is FYNNEI. CDR3 protein: CASRVAQGSNQPQHF. CDR3 DNA sequence: TGTGCCAGCAGGGTAGCACAGGGGAGCAATCAGCCCCAGCATTTT.

The sample holds many counts of this clone. The chain has TRBV4-1 and TRBJ1-4, with 8 bases fitting TRBD1. The CDR3 spans 14 residues. The germline gives CDR1 MGHRA, CDR2 YSYEKL. J was trimmed by 4 bases and V by 4 bases; bases with no gene match: 2. The chain's CDR3 is CASSLGQGNEKLFF. CDR3 nucleotide sequence: TGCGCCAGCAGCCTCGGACAGGGTAATGAAAAACTGTTTTTT.

The chain joins TRBV9 to TRBJ2-3; no clear D gene. Trimming took off 4 bases at V and 2 bases at J, with 11 bases between the two ends. The CDR3 extends over 14 amino acids. Germline values: CDR1 SGDLS, CDR2 YYNGEE. CDR3 region: CASSLKWTTDTQYF. The CDR3 DNA is TGTGCCAGCAGCCTCAAGTGGACCACAGATACGCAGTATTTT.

This clone was seen only a few times. The V call is TRBV19, the J call TRBJ2-7; 9 bases are a match to TRBD1. Germline CDR1 reads LNHDA; CDR2 reads SQIVND (reference sequence). J lost 4 bases, V lost 6 bases, and 10 bases had no gene match. This CDR3 region has 15 residues. The CDR3 reads CASRSRTGAMYEQYF. The CDR3 DNA reads as TGTGCCAGTAGATCACGGACAGGGGCGATGTACGAGCAGTACTTC.

This clone has just one count. This chain connects TRBV27 to TRBJ2-5; perhaps D is TRBD1 or TRBD2 (6 bases each). The tail of the sequence fits TRBJ2-7 better, so the J call may be wrong. The CDR3 runs 14 residues. CDR1 is MNHEY, CDR2 SMNVEV, per germline (reference sequence). The DNA of the CDR3 is TGTGCCAGCAGTCCAGGGGAGGTCTCCTACGAGCAGTACTTC. The encoded protein is CASSPGEVSYEQYF.

This clone occurred many times. An end of the junction does not agree with germline; a read error may underlie this. The chain carries TRBV7-7 and TRBJ1-6; 8 positions match TRBD1. CDR3 length equals 19 residues. Germline CDR1 is SSHAT and CDR2 is FNYEAQ (reference sequence). The CDR3 coding sequence is TGTGCTAGCAGCCCACCCGGACAGGGAAACCAAAGAGGACATTCACCCCTCCACTTT. It is translated as CASSPPGQGNQRGHSPLHF.

The chain has TRBV27 and TRBJ2-1; TRBD1 agrees at 8 bases. V shed 5 bases and J 8 bases; nucleotides not matched to a gene: 17. This CDR3 spans 17 amino acids. CDR1 is MNHEY and CDR2 is SMNVEV in the germline V gene (reference sequence). The DNA of the CDR3 is TGTGCCAGCAGTCTACTGCCCGGGACAGGCAGAATGCATGAGCAGTTCTTC. It specifies CASSLLPGTGRMHEQFF.

This clone was observed a handful of times. The genes are TRBV5-1 and TRBJ2-5, with a weak D call TRBD2 (6 bases). Germline V gene sequence: CDR1 SGHRS, CDR2 YFSETQ. The CDR3 is 17 residues long. Trimming took off 0 bases at V and 4 bases at J, with 19 bases between the two ends. The CDR3 DNA follows: TGCGCCAGCAGCTTGGTTTTCCCGGGGACTTCGGGAGAGACCCAGTACTTC. This gives the protein CASSLVFPGTSGETQYF.

The rearrangement joins TRBV5-1 to TRBJ2-7; D not certain. The CDR3 consists of 14 residues. CDR1 is SGHRS and CDR2 is YFSETQ in the germline V gene. V shed 0 bases and J shed 2 bases, with 9 bases lying between them. The CDR3 protein is CASSLGPGTYEQYF. CDR3 sequence (DNA): TGCGCCAGCAGCTTGGGCCCGGGTACCTACGAGCAGTACTTC.

The chain joins TRBV19 to TRBJ2-5; TRBD2 might be the D (6 bases). The V gene's germline CDR1 is LNHDA and CDR2 SQIVND (reference sequence). The length of the CDR3 is 15 residues. V lost 4 bases to trimming and J lost 3 bases, with 15 bases between them. CDR3 nucleotides: TGTGCCAGTAGTACCCCGGGACTGGGGAAAGAGACCCAGTACTTC. Translated, it gives CASSTPGLGKETQYF.

This clone came up many times. The rearrangement links TRBV28 to TRBJ1-5; 7 bases fit TRBD1. Germline CDR1 reads MDHEN; CDR2 reads SYDVKM. CDR3 size: 17 residues. After removal of 4 bases from V and 0 bases from J, the junction contained 9 bases not matched to a gene. CDR3 DNA: TGTGCCAGCAGTTCGGCGACTCGACAGGGTAGCAATCAGCCCCAGCATTTT. Translation gives CASSSATRQGSNQPQHF.

The CDR3 DNA sequence: TGCGCCAGCAGCCAATCGGTAGGCGAGCAGTACTTC. This sequence encodes CASSQSVGEQYF. This rearrangement joins TRBV5-1 to TRBJ2-7; D is unresolved. Germline V gives CDR1 SGHRS, CDR2 YFSETQ. This CDR3 is built from 12 residues. Trimming cost V 4 bases and J 6 bases, with 11 bases left between them.

This clone was counted a few times. Other DNA sequences in the same sample also yield this CDR3. This chain joins TRBV6-1 and TRBJ2-3; TRBD1 matches at 10 bases. Germline V CDR1 and CDR2: MNHNS, SASEGT. V lost 6 bases, J lost 3 bases, and 3 bases stayed unmatched. The CDR3 runs 14 residues. The CDR3 protein is CASSRTGGTDTQYF. CDR3 DNA sequence: TGTGCCAGCAGCCGGACAGGGGGGACAGATACGCAGTATTTT.

The sample holds a few counts of this clone. The rearrangement joins TRBV2 to TRBJ2-1; 8 bases match TRBD1. CDR1 and CDR2 (germline): SNHLY, FYNNEI. The J segment lost 10 bases and the V segment lost 3 bases, leaving 5 bases of the junction unmatched. The CDR3 length is 13 residues. CDR3 bases: TGTGCCAGCAGTGAGGGTGGGACAGGAGAGCAGTTCTTC. It yields the protein CASSEGGTGEQFF.

This clone was recorded a few times. The chain joins TRBV2 to TRBJ2-7, with 7 bases identical to TRBD1. The CDR3 is made up of 13 amino acids. V lost 6 bases to trimming and J lost 7 bases; unmatched junction nucleotides: 9. The germline V gene encodes CDR1 SNHLY and CDR2 FYNNEI. The CDR3 nucleotides read TGTGCCAGCAGCGCCGACAGGGTTGGAGAGCAGTACTTC. Its translation: CASSADRVGEQYF.

The CDR3 region has the DNA TGCGCCAGCAGCCAAGATAGTCAGGGGGGCATGAACACTGAAGCTTTCTTT. Translation: CASSQDSQGGMNTEAFF. This rearrangement joins TRBV4-1 to TRBJ1-1; 7 bases agree with TRBD1. The CDR3 runs to 17 residues. Germline trimming cut 0 bases from V and 0 bases from J; bases unmatched to any gene: 7. Looked up from germline, CDR1 is MGHRA and CDR2 is YSYEKL.

The chain links TRBV27 to TRBJ2-7, with TRBD1 matching 8 bases. Looked up from germline, CDR1 is MNHEY and CDR2 is SMNVEV (reference sequence). The CDR3 covers 14 residues. The V gene end was trimmed by 4 bases and the J gene end by 3 bases; junction bases not matched to a gene: 5. This CDR3 reads CASSSIDRGYEQYF. The CDR3 DNA sequence: TGTGCCAGCAGTTCGATTGACAGGGGCTACGAGCAGTACTTC.

J is TRBJ2-7 and V is TRBV6-5; D gene uncertain. CDR3 size: 13 residues. CDR1 MNHEY and CDR2 SVGAGI come from the germline V gene. The V gene lost 7 bases and the J gene lost 1 base, with 11 bases spanning the gap. This CDR3 reads CASMSGRSYEQYF. DNA of the CDR3: TGTGCCAGCATGTCCGGACGGTCCTACGAGCAGTACTTC.

In this sample, this clone turned up a few times. The chain recombines TRBV5-1 with TRBJ1-6; D ambiguous. The CDR3 totals 15 residues. From germline, CDR1 is SGHRS and CDR2 YFSETQ. V gave up 0 bases and J gave up 5 bases, with 9 bases separating them. This chain's CDR3 is CASSLGVQDNSPLHF. In DNA, the CDR3 is TGCGCCAGCAGCTTGGGTGTCCAGGATAATTCACCCCTCCACTTT.

CDR3 loop: CAISQQQGPLRSAEAFF. DNA for the CDR3: TGTGCCATCAGTCAACAACAGGGGCCCCTGCGTAGCGCTGAAGCTTTCTTT. V usage is TRBV10-3 and J usage is TRBJ1-1, with 7 bases matching TRBD1. CDR1 is ENHRY and CDR2 is SYGVKD in the germline V gene. With V trimmed by 5 bases and J by 6 bases, 18 bases remained unmatched. This CDR3 contains 17 residues.